This entry describes one T cell receptor (beta chain). There is no known antigen for this receptor. The record has no base qualities; no much larger clone is one base away. Instrument on record: Illumina HiSeq 1500. TCRdb trimmed public reads at Q25 via fastp, called clones via MiXCR and kept in-frame beta chains. CDR3 protein sequences are deduplicated, and each keeps its most common genes and DNA. Counted in this sample were about 50,000 distinct CDR3 sequences; about 20% of them appeared once. Clones ranked in the top ten supply around four fifths of the sample. The data belong to a study of T cell repertoires in cytomegalovirus infection (dated 2019 in TCRdb). Regarding the complete study: Peptide stimulations targeted recently identified HLA-C-restricted CMV epitopes, whose presentation resists viral immunomodulation, together with well-studied HLA-B-restricted epitopes. The HLA type of each donor mattered for the analysis, because public TCR beta signatures pointed to carriage of CMV infection along with the matching HLA type.

The research as a whole found: The ex vivo response was dominated by HLA-C-restricted CMV-specific TCR beta clonotypes, which also provided the single most frequent clonotype in two of eight donors. In both this cohort and an independent 352-donor cohort, the cumulative frequency of public TCR beta family members distinguished carriers of CMV infection plus the relevant HLA type.

A distance of 4 bases separates the germline ends of V and J, which lose 5 bases and 6 bases respectively. CDR1 SGHTA and CDR2 FQGNSA are derived from the germline V gene. There are 11 amino acids in the CDR3, from cysteine to phenylalanine inclusive. CDR3 DNA is the only sequence kept; it has 33 bases, read in frame from the first base. The treatment or condition label, as the study defines it: in vitro stimulation with specific CMV peptide epitopes to enrich CMV-specific T cells. The sequence was obtained from a human donor in good health (CMV status not recorded). Some clones in this sample may be carry-over from other donors' samples. This sequence uses TRBV7-2 and TRBJ2-2; too little of a D gene remains to name it. This sample comprised CD8+ T cells from cultured PBMCs, obtained from culture after CMV antigen stimulation. The CDR3 is CASSAPGELFF. Read as DNA, the sequence is TGTGCCAGCAGCGCCCCCGGGGAGCTGTTTTTT.